Listed below are T cell receptor beta chains from one sample, sequenced in a study of identical twins. TCRdb fed the 5' RACE reads into MiXCR, producing one record per CDR3 protein. The sample yields about 690,000 distinct CDR3 sequences, around 6% seen once. The sequenced sample was naive T cells sorted from blood. Receptor source: a man aged 18 to 29 in good health. Both conserved end residues are part of each CDR3. The order of the fields is J gene, clone size, V gene, CDR3 protein. Size values are once, few and many counts, or a class for expanded clones, and some rows have none.

j_gene: TRBJ2-3
abundance: many
v_gene: TRBV5-1
CDR3aa: CASSLAGPSTDTQYF

j_gene: TRBJ2-1
abundance: many
v_gene: TRBV10-3
CDR3aa: CAISHDGSEQFF

j_gene: TRBJ2-2
abundance: many
v_gene: TRBV12-3/TRBV12-4
CDR3aa: CASSGSGELFF

j_gene: TRBJ2-3
abundance: .
v_gene: TRBV6-5
CDR3aa: CASSYQGTPSYTQYF

j_gene: TRBJ2-7
abundance: few
v_gene: TRBV11-2
CDR3aa: CASSLESTREQYF

j_gene: TRBJ2-1
abundance: many
v_gene: TRBV6-1
CDR3aa: CASSRKREGLGNEQFF

j_gene: TRBJ2-5
abundance: .
v_gene: TRBV3-1
CDR3aa: CASSQAGLTQETQYF

j_gene: TRBJ1-4
abundance: .
v_gene: TRBV19
CDR3aa: CASSTATGTQRGAEKLFF

j_gene: TRBJ1-4
abundance: few
v_gene: TRBV7-2
CDR3aa: CASSLGYTLRNEKLFF

j_gene: TRBJ1-3
abundance: many
v_gene: TRBV6-5
CDR3aa: CASSYRAGSGNTIYF

j_gene: TRBJ2-1
abundance: few
v_gene: TRBV21-1
CDR3aa: CASSKRADNEQFF

j_gene: TRBJ1-2
abundance: .
v_gene: TRBV4-2
CDR3aa: CASSQGYGTEDNYGYTF

j_gene: TRBJ2-3
abundance: .
v_gene: TRBV6-1
CDR3aa: CASRGYLGTTSSTDTQYF

j_gene: TRBJ2-3
abundance: many
v_gene: TRBV24-1
CDR3aa: CATSDQTRDTRSTQYF

j_gene: TRBJ1-2
abundance: few
v_gene: TRBV11-2
CDR3aa: CASSLASQVGGGGYTF

j_gene: TRBJ2-1
abundance: .
v_gene: TRBV7-3
CDR3aa: CASSPRSDFSYNEQFF

j_gene: TRBJ2-1
abundance: many
v_gene: TRBV20-1
CDR3aa: CSARGPTSKKTHEQFF

j_gene: TRBJ2-1
abundance: .
v_gene: TRBV7-9
CDR3aa: CASSLGDGFRTYNEQFF

j_gene: TRBJ2-1
abundance: few
v_gene: TRBV20-1
CDR3aa: CSAREVAGRYNEQFF

j_gene: TRBJ1-2
abundance: few
v_gene: TRBV29-1
CDR3aa: CSVSDGLDKGGTDGYTF

j_gene: TRBJ2-1
abundance: few
v_gene: TRBV9
CDR3aa: CASSVDEAGGPVDEQFF

j_gene: TRBJ1-2
abundance: many
v_gene: TRBV7-3
CDR3aa: CASSFVHRDYGYTF

j_gene: TRBJ2-2
abundance: .
v_gene: TRBV7-7
CDR3aa: CASSLASGRDTGELFF

j_gene: TRBJ2-3
abundance: many
v_gene: TRBV12-3/TRBV12-4
CDR3aa: CASAPVRAGYRTDTQYF

j_gene: TRBJ2-3
abundance: many
v_gene: TRBV11-2
CDR3aa: CASSLGQGDTDTQYF

j_gene: TRBJ2-1
abundance: .
v_gene: TRBV28
CDR3aa: CASSLGPFWEQFF

j_gene: TRBJ2-2
abundance: .
v_gene: TRBV29-1
CDR3aa: CSVETGIGTGELFF

j_gene: TRBJ2-7
abundance: few
v_gene: TRBV6-2/TRBV6-3
CDR3aa: CASKEGGDSYEQYF

j_gene: TRBJ1-1
abundance: many
v_gene: TRBV6-5
CDR3aa: CASSYSTGHGDTEAFF

j_gene: TRBJ2-7
abundance: .
v_gene: TRBV7-2
CDR3aa: CASSSGLGAEQYF

j_gene: TRBJ2-3
abundance: .
v_gene: TRBV27
CDR3aa: CASSGRPGRRTDTQYF

j_gene: TRBJ2-6
abundance: .
v_gene: TRBV27
CDR3aa: CASTTTGFRSGANVLTF

j_gene: TRBJ2-7
abundance: many
v_gene: TRBV5-6
CDR3aa: CASSLSGIYEQYF

j_gene: TRBJ2-7
abundance: few
v_gene: TRBV20-1
CDR3aa: CSARETGRYEQYF

j_gene: TRBJ1-6
abundance: many
v_gene: TRBV7-2
CDR3aa: CASSLEGIDNSPLHF

j_gene: TRBJ2-1
abundance: many
v_gene: TRBV27
CDR3aa: CASSFVVAKPYNEQFF

j_gene: TRBJ1-1
abundance: .
v_gene: TRBV3-1
CDR3aa: CASSPPGVSEAFF

j_gene: TRBJ1-6
abundance: few
v_gene: TRBV5-1
CDR3aa: CASSLDPTGSSYNSPLHF

j_gene: TRBJ2-1
abundance: .
v_gene: TRBV7-9
CDR3aa: CASSPLAGAVYNEQFF

j_gene: TRBJ1-1
abundance: .
v_gene: TRBV6-1
CDR3aa: CASRGTGPTNTEAFF

j_gene: TRBJ2-1
abundance: many
v_gene: TRBV20-1
CDR3aa: CSARDPREIALSYNEQFF

j_gene: TRBJ2-1
abundance: many
v_gene: TRBV20-1
CDR3aa: CSARGTYNEQFF

j_gene: TRBJ2-2
abundance: many
v_gene: TRBV12-3/TRBV12-4
CDR3aa: CASSLPFGLVSGELFF

j_gene: TRBJ2-7
abundance: many
v_gene: TRBV20-1
CDR3aa: CSARGGSIYEQYF

j_gene: TRBJ1-4
abundance: .
v_gene: TRBV6-1
CDR3aa: CASTPFPGEKLFF